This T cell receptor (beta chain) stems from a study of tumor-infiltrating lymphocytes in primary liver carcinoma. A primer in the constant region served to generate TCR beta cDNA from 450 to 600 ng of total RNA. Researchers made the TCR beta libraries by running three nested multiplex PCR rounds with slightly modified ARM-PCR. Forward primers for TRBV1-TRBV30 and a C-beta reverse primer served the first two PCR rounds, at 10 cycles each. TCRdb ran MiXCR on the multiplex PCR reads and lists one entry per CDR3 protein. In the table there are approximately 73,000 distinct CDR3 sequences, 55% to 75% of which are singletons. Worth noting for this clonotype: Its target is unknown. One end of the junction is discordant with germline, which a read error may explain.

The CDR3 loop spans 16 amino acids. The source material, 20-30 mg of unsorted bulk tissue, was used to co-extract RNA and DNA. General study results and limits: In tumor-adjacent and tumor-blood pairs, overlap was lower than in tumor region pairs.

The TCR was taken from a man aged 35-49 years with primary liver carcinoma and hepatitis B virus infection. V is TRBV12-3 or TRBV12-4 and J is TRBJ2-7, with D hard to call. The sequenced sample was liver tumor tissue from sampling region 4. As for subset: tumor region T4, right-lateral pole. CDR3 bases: TGTGCCAGCAGTTCGGGCCCGGGCGGCCGCCTCAACGAGCGGTACTTC. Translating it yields CASSSGPGGRLNERYF.